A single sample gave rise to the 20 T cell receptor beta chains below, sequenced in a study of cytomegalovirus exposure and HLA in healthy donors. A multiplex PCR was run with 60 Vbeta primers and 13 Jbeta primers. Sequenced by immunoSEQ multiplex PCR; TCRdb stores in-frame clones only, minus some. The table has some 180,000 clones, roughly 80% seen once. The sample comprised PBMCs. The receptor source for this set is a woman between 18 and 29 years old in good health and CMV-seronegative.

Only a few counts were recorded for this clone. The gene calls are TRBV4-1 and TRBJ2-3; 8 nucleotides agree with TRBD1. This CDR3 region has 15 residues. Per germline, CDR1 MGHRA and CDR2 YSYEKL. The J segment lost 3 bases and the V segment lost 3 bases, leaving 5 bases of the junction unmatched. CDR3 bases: TGCGCCAGCAGCCAGACAGGGGCTAGAACAGATACGCAGTATTTT. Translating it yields CASSQTGARTDTQYF.

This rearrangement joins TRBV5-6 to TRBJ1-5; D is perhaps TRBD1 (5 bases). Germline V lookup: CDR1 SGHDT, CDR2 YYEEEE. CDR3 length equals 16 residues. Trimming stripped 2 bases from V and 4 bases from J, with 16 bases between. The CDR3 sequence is CASSLWGLSHNQPQHF. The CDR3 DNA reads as TGTGCCAGCAGCTTATGGGGCCTTTCACATAATCAGCCCCAGCATTTT.

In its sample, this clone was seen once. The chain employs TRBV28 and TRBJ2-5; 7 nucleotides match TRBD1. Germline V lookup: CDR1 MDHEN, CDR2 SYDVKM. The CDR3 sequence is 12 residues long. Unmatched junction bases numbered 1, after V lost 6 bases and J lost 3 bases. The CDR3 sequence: CASRDRKETQYF. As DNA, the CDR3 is TGTGCCAGCAGGGACAGGAAAGAGACCCAGTACTTC.

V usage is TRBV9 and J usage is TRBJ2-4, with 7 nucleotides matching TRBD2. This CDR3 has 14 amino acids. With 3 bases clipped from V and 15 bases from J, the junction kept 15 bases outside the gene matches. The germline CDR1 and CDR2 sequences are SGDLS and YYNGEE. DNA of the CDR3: TGTGCCAGCAGCGGCAGACCGGGCAGGGACTACCGGTACTTC. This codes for CASSGRPGRDYRYF.

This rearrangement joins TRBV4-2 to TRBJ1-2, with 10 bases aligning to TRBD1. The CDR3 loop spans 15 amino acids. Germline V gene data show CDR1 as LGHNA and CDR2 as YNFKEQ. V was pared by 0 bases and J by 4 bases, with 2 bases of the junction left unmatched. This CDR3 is CASSQETGGPYGYTF. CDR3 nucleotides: TGTGCCAGCAGCCAAGAGACAGGGGGCCCCTATGGCTACACCTTC.

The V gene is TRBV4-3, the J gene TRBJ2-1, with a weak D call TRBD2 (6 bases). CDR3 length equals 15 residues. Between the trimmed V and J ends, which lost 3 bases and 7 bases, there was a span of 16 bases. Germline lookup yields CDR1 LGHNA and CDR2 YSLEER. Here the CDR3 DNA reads TGCGCCAGCAGCCAGGAGGGACGGGCGCCGAATGAGCAGTTCTTC. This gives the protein CASSQEGRAPNEQFF.

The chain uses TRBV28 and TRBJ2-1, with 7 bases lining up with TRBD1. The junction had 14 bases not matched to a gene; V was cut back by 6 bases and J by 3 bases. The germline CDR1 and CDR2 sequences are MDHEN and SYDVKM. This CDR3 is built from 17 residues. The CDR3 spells CASRSTTGQDSYNEQFF. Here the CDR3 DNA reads TGTGCCAGCAGAAGTACAACCGGACAGGACAGCTACAATGAGCAGTTCTTC.

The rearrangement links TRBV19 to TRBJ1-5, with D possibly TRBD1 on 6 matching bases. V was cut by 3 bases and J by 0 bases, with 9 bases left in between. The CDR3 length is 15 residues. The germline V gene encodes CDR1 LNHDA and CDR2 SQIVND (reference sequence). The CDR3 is CASSMGHTSNQPQHF. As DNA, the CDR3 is TGTGCCAGTAGTATGGGACACACTAGCAATCAGCCCCAGCATTTT.

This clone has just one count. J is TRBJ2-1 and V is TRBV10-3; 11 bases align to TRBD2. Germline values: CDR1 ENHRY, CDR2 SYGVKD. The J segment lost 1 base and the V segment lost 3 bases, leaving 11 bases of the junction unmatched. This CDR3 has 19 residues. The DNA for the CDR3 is TGTGCCATCAGTGACTTGACTAGCGGGGTATCTTGGTCCTACAATGAGCAGTTCTTC. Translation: CAISDLTSGVSWSYNEQFF.

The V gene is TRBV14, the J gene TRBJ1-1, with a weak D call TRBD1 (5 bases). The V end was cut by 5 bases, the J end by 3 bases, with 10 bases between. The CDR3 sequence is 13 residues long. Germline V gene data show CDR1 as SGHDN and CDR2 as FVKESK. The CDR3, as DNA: TGTGCCAGCAGCTCTCGACAGCACACTGAAGCTTTCTTT. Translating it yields CASSSRQHTEAFF.

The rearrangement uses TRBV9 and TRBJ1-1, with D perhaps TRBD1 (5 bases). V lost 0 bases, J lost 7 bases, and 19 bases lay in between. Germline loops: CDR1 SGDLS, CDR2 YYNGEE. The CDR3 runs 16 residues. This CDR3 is CASSVAPLGGLDEAFF. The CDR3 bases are TGTGCCAGCAGCGTAGCCCCACTGGGGGGGTTAGATGAAGCTTTCTTT. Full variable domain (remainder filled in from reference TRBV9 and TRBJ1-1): DSGVTQTPKHLITATGQRVTLRCSPRSGDLSVYWYQQSLDQGLQFLIQYYNGEERAKGNILERFSAQQFPDLHSELNLSSLELGDSALYFCASSVAPLGGLDEAFFGQGTRLTVV.

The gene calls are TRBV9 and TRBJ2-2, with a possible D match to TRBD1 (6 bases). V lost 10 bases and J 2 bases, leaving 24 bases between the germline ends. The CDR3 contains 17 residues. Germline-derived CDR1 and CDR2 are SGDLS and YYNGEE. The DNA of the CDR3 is TGTGCCGCAAACAACATTACAGGGTGGGGAAACACCGGGGAGCTGTTTTTT. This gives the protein CAANNITGWGNTGELFF.

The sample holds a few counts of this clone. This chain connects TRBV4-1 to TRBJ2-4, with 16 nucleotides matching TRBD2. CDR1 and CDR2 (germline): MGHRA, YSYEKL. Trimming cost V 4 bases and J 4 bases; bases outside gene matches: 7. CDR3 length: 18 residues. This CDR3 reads CASSPGLAGGRGKNIQYF. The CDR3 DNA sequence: TGCGCCAGCAGCCCGGGACTAGCGGGAGGGAGGGGGAAAAACATTCAGTACTTC.

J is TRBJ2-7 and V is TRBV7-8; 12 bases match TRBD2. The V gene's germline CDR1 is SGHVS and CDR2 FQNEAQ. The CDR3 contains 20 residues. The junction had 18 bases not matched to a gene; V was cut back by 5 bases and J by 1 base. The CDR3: CASSVPGLAGFQLRSYEQYF. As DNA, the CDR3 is TGTGCCAGCAGCGTACCGGGACTAGCGGGTTTCCAACTGAGGTCCTACGAGCAGTACTTC.

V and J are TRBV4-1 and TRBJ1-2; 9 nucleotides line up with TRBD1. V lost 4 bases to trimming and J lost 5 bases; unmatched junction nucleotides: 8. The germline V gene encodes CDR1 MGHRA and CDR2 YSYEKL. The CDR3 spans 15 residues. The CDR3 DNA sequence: TGCGCCAGCAGCCCGGCGGGACAGGGAGTTTATGGCTACACCTTC. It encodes CASSPAGQGVYGYTF.

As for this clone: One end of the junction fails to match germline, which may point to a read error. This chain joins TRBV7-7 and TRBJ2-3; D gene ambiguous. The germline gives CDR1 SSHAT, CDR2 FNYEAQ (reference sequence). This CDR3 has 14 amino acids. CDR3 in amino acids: CASSLALSTDTQYF. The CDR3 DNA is TGTGCTAGCAGCTTAGCCCTGTCGACAGATACGCAGTATTTT.

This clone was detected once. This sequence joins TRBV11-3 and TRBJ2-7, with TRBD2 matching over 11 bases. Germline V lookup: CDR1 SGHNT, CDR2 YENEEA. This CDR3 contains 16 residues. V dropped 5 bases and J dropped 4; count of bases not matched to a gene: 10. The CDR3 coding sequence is TGTGCCAGCAGCCCCCGAGGGACTAGCGGATCATACGAGCAGTACGTC. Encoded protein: CASSPRGTSGSYEQYV.

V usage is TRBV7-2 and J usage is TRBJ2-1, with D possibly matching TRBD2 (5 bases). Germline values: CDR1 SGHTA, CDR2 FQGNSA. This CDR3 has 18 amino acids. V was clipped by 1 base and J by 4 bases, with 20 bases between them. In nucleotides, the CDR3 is TGTGCCAGCAGCTTAGGAGGCTTGGCGGGTGGGCGTTACAATGAGCAGTTCTTC. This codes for CASSLGGLAGGRYNEQFF.

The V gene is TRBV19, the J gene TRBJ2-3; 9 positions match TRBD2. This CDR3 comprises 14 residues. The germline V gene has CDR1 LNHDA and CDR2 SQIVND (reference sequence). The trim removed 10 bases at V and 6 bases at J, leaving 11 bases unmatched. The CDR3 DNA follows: TGTGCCACGGGGTGGCGGGAGGGTTCCGATACGCAGTATTTT. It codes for CATGWREGSDTQYF.

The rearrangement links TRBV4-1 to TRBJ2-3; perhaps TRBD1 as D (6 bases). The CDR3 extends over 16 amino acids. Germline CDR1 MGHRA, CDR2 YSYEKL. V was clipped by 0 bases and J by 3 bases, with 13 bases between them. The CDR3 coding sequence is TGCGCCAGCAGCCAAGAGGAGGACAGAGCGACAGATACGCAGTATTTT. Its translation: CASSQEEDRATDTQYF.